This T cell receptor beta chain was documented in a study of T cell repertoires in cytomegalovirus infection. Overall study: Selected CMV epitopes included recently identified HLA-C-restricted ones as well as well-studied HLA-B-restricted ones.

This clonotype came up a few times. No antigen is known for it. There are 13 residues in the CDR3. Per germline, CDR1 DFQATT and CDR2 SNEGSKA (reference sequence). V was trimmed by 2 bases and J by 8 bases, leaving 13 bases between them. TCRdb passed the reads through MiXCR, listing each CDR3 protein once. This table holds some 700,000 distinct CDR3 sequences, approximately 33% found once. Sample: cultured PBMCs, taken from culture after CMV antigen stimulation. The V and J genes are TRBV20-1 and TRBJ2-1; D tentatively reads TRBD1 or TRBD2 (5 bases each). The sequence was obtained from a human donor in good health (CMV status not recorded). Some clones in this sample may be carry-over from other donors' samples. The chain's CDR3 is CSARPGRGDEQFF. Here the CDR3 DNA reads TGCAGTGCTAGACCGGGACGCGGCGATGAGCAGTTCTTC.